Listed below are T cell receptor beta chains from one sample, sequenced in a study of CXCR3-negative and CXCR3-positive naive CD8 T cells. One entry per CDR3 protein, without DNA, is what TCRdb gives after re-calling the 5' RACE reads. The sample holds 46,000 or so distinct CDR3 sequences. The material sequenced was naive CXCR3- CD8+ T cells from blood. These receptors were collected from a human donor in good health. Some clones in this sample may be carry-over from other donors' samples. Both conserved end residues are part of each CDR3. Not every row has a clone size; where given, it reads once, few, many or a size class.

j_gene: TRBJ2-7
v_gene: TRBV28
abundance: .
CDR3aa: CASGHSYGSYEQYF

j_gene: TRBJ1-2
v_gene: TRBV6-5
abundance: .
CDR3aa: CASSYGRGGYTF

j_gene: TRBJ2-1
v_gene: TRBV24-1
abundance: .
CDR3aa: CATRPTGLNEQFF

j_gene: TRBJ1-1
v_gene: TRBV2
abundance: .
CDR3aa: CASKADTEAFF

j_gene: TRBJ2-2
v_gene: TRBV28
abundance: .
CDR3aa: CASSLRDRGTGELFF

j_gene: TRBJ1-1
v_gene: TRBV5-1
abundance: .
CDR3aa: CASSNPQAVNTEAFF

j_gene: TRBJ1-2
v_gene: TRBV15
abundance: .
CDR3aa: CATSREWATAQLTNYGYTF

j_gene: TRBJ2-7
v_gene: TRBV5-1
abundance: .
CDR3aa: CASSWTPEQGHEQYF

j_gene: TRBJ1-2
v_gene: TRBV9
abundance: .
CDR3aa: CASSEPQGDGYGYTF

j_gene: TRBJ2-2
v_gene: TRBV6-2/TRBV6-3
abundance: .
CDR3aa: CASSHGQDDYANTGELFF

j_gene: TRBJ2-3
v_gene: TRBV7-9
abundance: .
CDR3aa: CASSFSGQGTDTQYF

j_gene: TRBJ2-1
v_gene: TRBV4-2
abundance: .
CDR3aa: CASSQGVNEQFF

j_gene: TRBJ2-7
v_gene: TRBV29-1
abundance: .
CDR3aa: CSVGDRNSYEQYF

j_gene: TRBJ2-1
v_gene: TRBV4-1
abundance: .
CDR3aa: CAGSQDGLRYNEQFF

j_gene: TRBJ2-1
v_gene: TRBV15
abundance: .
CDR3aa: CATSQRRTGDNEQFF

j_gene: TRBJ1-2
v_gene: TRBV29-1
abundance: .
CDR3aa: CSVASRRPLDYGYTF

j_gene: TRBJ2-7
v_gene: TRBV29-1
abundance: .
CDR3aa: CSVAGTSVSSSYEQYF

j_gene: TRBJ2-7
v_gene: TRBV4-2
abundance: .
CDR3aa: CASSQETGGDYEQYF

j_gene: TRBJ2-7
v_gene: TRBV6-2/TRBV6-3
abundance: .
CDR3aa: CASTVQGAPGYEQYF

j_gene: TRBJ2-2
v_gene: TRBV20-1
abundance: .
CDR3aa: CSARDPGRENTGELFF

j_gene: TRBJ2-1
v_gene: TRBV27
abundance: .
CDR3aa: CASAREDEQFF

j_gene: TRBJ2-5
v_gene: TRBV28
abundance: .
CDR3aa: CASSSLRETQYF

j_gene: TRBJ2-7
v_gene: TRBV29-1
abundance: .
CDR3aa: CSVDWDNGYEQYF

j_gene: TRBJ2-4
v_gene: TRBV10-2
abundance: .
CDR3aa: CASSDRAGEGDIQYF

j_gene: TRBJ1-6
v_gene: TRBV4-2
abundance: .
CDR3aa: CASSQDGADRGYSPLHF

j_gene: TRBJ2-3
v_gene: TRBV29-1
abundance: .
CDR3aa: CSVEVARDRTLVPDTQYF

j_gene: TRBJ2-2
v_gene: TRBV29-1
abundance: .
CDR3aa: CSVERGASGGTTGELFF

j_gene: TRBJ1-1
v_gene: TRBV6-6
abundance: .
CDR3aa: CASSYRVVRIMNTEAFF

j_gene: TRBJ1-1
v_gene: TRBV15
abundance: .
CDR3aa: CATSRRQGLGTEAFF

j_gene: TRBJ1-3
v_gene: TRBV29-1
abundance: .
CDR3aa: CSVYGASGRNTIYF

j_gene: TRBJ2-7
v_gene: TRBV4-1
abundance: .
CDR3aa: CASSQDWSPDRVSEQYF

j_gene: TRBJ2-7
v_gene: TRBV20-1
abundance: .
CDR3aa: CSARATGDRTYEQYF

j_gene: TRBJ1-5
v_gene: TRBV18
abundance: .
CDR3aa: CASSPEAAASNQPQHF

j_gene: TRBJ2-5
v_gene: TRBV28
abundance: .
CDR3aa: CASQSEETQYF

j_gene: TRBJ2-2
v_gene: TRBV15
abundance: .
CDR3aa: CATSHSGNGELFF

j_gene: TRBJ1-2
v_gene: TRBV7-3
abundance: .
CDR3aa: CASRASGDINYGYTF

j_gene: TRBJ2-1
v_gene: TRBV27
abundance: .
CDR3aa: CASSPSTGNEQFF

j_gene: TRBJ2-3
v_gene: TRBV7-2
abundance: .
CDR3aa: CASSFLSGPPTDTQYF

j_gene: TRBJ1-1
v_gene: TRBV20-1
abundance: .
CDR3aa: CSAAQGVMEAFF

j_gene: TRBJ2-7
v_gene: TRBV20-1
abundance: .
CDR3aa: CSARDLGQVYEQYF

j_gene: TRBJ2-3
v_gene: TRBV7-6
abundance: medium-sized
CDR3aa: CASSLGTIGADTQYF

j_gene: TRBJ2-5
v_gene: TRBV20-1
abundance: .
CDR3aa: CSARVFLAAETQYF

j_gene: TRBJ2-4
v_gene: TRBV7-9
abundance: .
CDR3aa: CASSLEPYSRGPKNIQYF

j_gene: TRBJ1-1
v_gene: TRBV28
abundance: .
CDR3aa: CASSFSVEAFF